A single sample gave rise to the 13 T cell receptor beta chains below, sequenced in a study of tumor and adjacent non-tumor tissue in lung cancer. This sample's RNA came from whole unsorted tissue. Distant lung tissue was collected more than 3 cm away from the tumor edge. The library came from three nested PCR rounds adapted from ARM-PCR protocols. One entry per CDR3 protein, called by TCRdb with MiXCR from the multiplex PCR reads. The top ten clones hold 30% of a sample with about 98,000 distinct CDR3 sequences, 75% to 85% of them seen once. The source material was distant non-tumor lung tissue. These receptor sequences come from a man aged 55 to 70 with small cell lung cancer.

Details on this clonotype: One junction end does not reproduce the germline sequence, and a read error may be involved. The chain employs TRBV11-1 and TRBJ2-3, with D maybe TRBD2 (5 bases). Germline V CDR1 and CDR2: SGHAT, FQDESV (reference sequence). The CDR3 consists of 13 residues. The CDR3 protein is CVSSLMWGDTRYF. Here the CDR3 DNA reads TGTGTCAGCAGCCTAATGTGGGGAGATACGAGGTATTTT. Drawing the rest from reference TRBV11-1 and TRBJ2-3, the complete variable domain is EAEVAQSPRYKITEKSQAVAFWCDPISGHATLYWYRQILGQGPELLVQFQDESVVDDSQLPKDRFSAERLKGVDSTLKIQPAELGDSAMYLCVSSLMWGDTRYFGPGTRLTVL.

This clonotype was observed a single time. One end of the junction is discordant with germline, which a read error may explain. The V gene is TRBV29-1, the J gene TRBJ1-2; D not resolved. This CDR3 has 14 amino acids. Germline CDR1 and CDR2: SQVTM and ANQGSEA. CDR3 residues: CSIEEEEGNYGYTF. The CDR3 bases are TGCAGCATTGAAGAAGAAGAGGGCAACTATGGCTACACCTTC.

For this clonotype: It may be a read error: a sequence one base away is much more abundant. V usage is TRBV5-1 and J usage is TRBJ2-3, with TRBD1 identical over 8 bases. The CDR3 consists of 16 residues. Germline assignment: CDR1 SGHRS and CDR2 YFSETQ. The ends lost 0 bases at V and 4 bases at J; junction bases unmatched: 7. The CDR3 protein is CASSLGVQGAADTQYF. Here the CDR3 DNA reads TGCGCCAGCAGCTTGGGAGTGCAGGGGGCCGCAGATACGCAGTATTTT.

Regarding this clonotype: One end of the junction does not line up with germline, which may come from a read error. This sequence joins TRBV6-1 and TRBJ2-1; the D gene is possibly TRBD2 (6 bases). The length of the CDR3 is 14 residues. Germline V gene sequence: CDR1 MNHNS, CDR2 SASEGT. CDR3 in DNA: TGTGTCAGCGCCGGCAGCGGGCTTTACAATGAGCTGTTCTTC. Protein sequence: CVSAGSGLYNELFF.

Remarks on this clonotype: Given the absence of the conserved phenylalanine or tryptophan at the CDR3 end, a read error is likely. The V call is TRBV4-2, the J call TRBJ1-1, with TRBD1 identical over 8 bases. CDR1 LGHNA and CDR2 YNFKEQ come from the germline V gene. The CDR3 extends over 15 amino acids. With 4 bases clipped from V and 4 bases from J, the junction kept 8 bases outside the gene matches. The CDR3 region is CASSPARDRITEAFY. The CDR3 DNA reads as TGTGCCAGCAGCCCAGCACGGGACAGGATCACTGAAGCTTTCTAT.

Comment on this clonotype: A read error may produce the germline difference seen at one junction end. The V gene is TRBV12-3 or TRBV12-4, the J gene TRBJ2-1; either TRBD1 or TRBD2 may supply D (5 bases each). This CDR3 is built from 17 residues. CDR3 protein: CASRSASGGSSYNEQFF. CDR3 coding DNA: TGCGCCAGTAGATCCGCCAGTGGGGGAAGCTCCTACAACGAGCAGTTCTTC.

To note about this clonotype: Compared with germline, one end of the junction differs, possibly owing to a read error. The DNA for the CDR3 is TGTGTCATCAGTGAGGGGCAGCCAGATACCAAGTACTTC. This encodes CVISEGQPDTKYF. V is TRBV10-3 and J is TRBJ2-5; D is tentatively TRBD1 or TRBD2 (5 bases each). The germline V gene has CDR1 ENHRY and CDR2 SYGVKD. The CDR3 consists of 13 residues.

With regard to this clonotype: The germline gene is not matched at one end of the junction; a read error may be the cause. The rearrangement uses TRBV12-3 or TRBV12-4 and TRBJ2-2; 7 bases line up with TRBD1. This CDR3 has 15 amino acids. CDR3 DNA sequence: TGTGCCAGCAGTTTCTATGGGACAGTCACCGGGAAGCTGTTTTTT. It specifies CASSFYGTVTGKLFF.

This clonotype was found once. CDR3 sequence reads: CASSDRGLGSTWELFF. The CDR3, as DNA: TGTGCCAGCAGTGACCGAGGCTTGGGGTCAACTTGGGAGCTGTTTTTT. This chain links TRBV6-1 with TRBJ2-2; the D is unclear. Germline-derived CDR1 and CDR2 are MNHNS and SASEGT. Deletions cut 3 bases from V and 9 bases from J, with 20 bases between. This CDR3 is built from 16 residues.

Remarks on this clonotype: An end of the junction does not agree with germline; a read error may underlie this. This chain links TRBV6-5 with TRBJ1-3; D unresolved. The CDR3 is 15 residues long. CDR1 MNHEY and CDR2 SVGAGI come from the germline V gene. Here the CDR3 DNA reads TGTGCCAGCAGTTTGCGAGGGCTATCTGGAAACATCATATATTTT. Translation gives CASSLRGLSGNIIYF.

In the case of this clonotype: The CDR3 end shows no conserved phenylalanine or tryptophan, and so a read error is likely. The chain links TRBV10-3 to TRBJ2-2; D may match TRBD1 or TRBD2 (5 bases each). CDR3 size: 15 residues. Germline values: CDR1 ENHRY, CDR2 SYGVKD. In DNA, the CDR3 is TGCGCCGTCTCCGGGACCATTGGGAGCACCGGGGAGCTGTTTATT. Protein sequence: CAVSGTIGSTGELFI.

This clonotype has a single count. The germline gene is not matched at one end of the junction; a read error may be the cause. The CDR3 bases are TGCGCCAGCAGTGACTCAAGGGGCAATGGCTACGCCTTC. Its protein is CASSDSRGNGYAF. The V gene is TRBV10-2, the J gene TRBJ1-2; D is perhaps TRBD1 (5 bases). Germline CDR1 is WSHSY and CDR2 is SAAADI. The CDR3 loop spans 13 amino acids.

This clonotype was found once. With a much larger clone just one base away, this may be a read error. J is TRBJ2-2 and V is TRBV7-3; TRBD2 agrees at 8 bases. The V gene's germline CDR1 is SGHTA and CDR2 FQGTGA. The CDR3 is 16 residues long. The CDR3 here is CTSSRRAGANTGELFF. Written as DNA, the CDR3 is TGTACCAGCAGCCGGAGAGCGGGAGCGAACACCGGGGAGCTGTTTTTT. Supplemented by reference TRBV7-3 and TRBJ2-2, the full variable domain reads GAGVSQTPSNKVTEKGKYVELRCDPISGHTALYWYRQSLGQGPEFLIYFQGTGAADDSGLPNDRFFAVRPEGSVSTLKIQRTERGDSAVYLCTSSRRAGANTGELFFGEGSRLTVL.